This T cell receptor (beta chain) comes out of a study of control samples from healthy donors and cancer patients. Produced via immunoSEQ multiplex PCR; TCRdb's table is partial and in-frame only. The sample includes roughly 120,000 clones, 90% of them seen just once. This CDR3 is 15 amino acids long. V was trimmed by 9 bases and J by 1 base, leaving 17 bases between them. CDR1 and CDR2 from the germline V gene are KGHDR and SFDVKD. The sequence was collected from a human donor in good health. The donor label of this sample is uncertain. Sequenced input: blood. The V and J genes are TRBV24-1 and TRBJ1-2; D possibly corresponds to TRBD1 (6 bases). The CDR3 DNA sequence: TGTGCCACCTCGACCGCAGGGGAGGGTAACTATGGCTACACCTTC. Residues: CATSTAGEGNYGYTF.